Given below is one TCR beta chain in context. Its antigen is as yet unknown. All of the isolated RNA was reverse transcribed, so expressed TCRB transcripts were sequenced. The data were produced by immunoSEQ multiplex PCR, yet TCRdb's version contains in-frame clones alone and is incomplete. The top ten clones hold 0.017% of a sample with 250,000 to 350,000 clones, roughly an eighth of them seen once. These data belong to a study of beta chain features in type 1 diabetes. Study observations and caveats: Shortening that was moderate but significant affected the TCRB CDR3s of Type 1 diabetes patients in all four CD4+ subsets.

The collection from each donor was one heparinised blood draw averaging roughly 110 mL. Germline assignment: CDR1 MDHEN and CDR2 SYDVKM. V was clipped by 7 bases and J by 3 bases; unmatched bases: 7. The CDR3 contains 14 residues. Sequenced input: naive CD4+ T cells from blood. The rearrangement joins TRBV28 to TRBJ2-7, with 9 nucleotides matching TRBD1. This clonotype was obtained from a man aged 25-45 years with type 1 diabetes. CDR3 DNA: TGTGCCAGCAACCCGGGACAGGGTTTCTACGAGCAGTACTTC. This codes for CASNPGQGFYEQYF. The entire variable domain, with the rest obtained from reference TRBV28 and TRBJ2-7, is as follows: DVKVTQSSRYLVKRTGEKVFLECVQDMDHENMFWYRQDPGLGLRLIYFSYDVKMKEKGDIPEGYSVSREKKERFSLILESASTNQTSMYLCASNPGQGFYEQYFGPGTRLTVT.